These 4 T cell receptor beta chains were sequenced from one sample in a study of cytomegalovirus exposure and HLA in healthy donors. The PCR employed 60 Vbeta primers together with 13 Jbeta primers. The assay was immunoSEQ multiplex PCR, and TCRdb's table has in-frame clones only and misses some. The repertoire holds roughly 190,000 clones, with 78% as singletons. Sequencing was performed on PBMCs. These receptors came from a woman between 25 and 40 years old in good health and CMV-seropositive.

This clone came up once. The chain uses TRBV7-9 and TRBJ2-2; TRBD2 matches 12 bases. Germline V lookup: CDR1 SEHNR, CDR2 FQNEAQ (reference sequence). This CDR3 is 15 amino acids long. V lost 4 bases to trimming and J lost 6 bases; unmatched junction nucleotides: 3. The CDR3 loop reads CASSSRLAGAGELFF. Here the CDR3 DNA reads TGTGCCAGCAGCTCCCGACTAGCGGGGGCCGGGGAGCTGTTTTTT.

V and J are TRBV28 and TRBJ1-5, with D possibly being TRBD1 (6 bases). The V end lost 4 bases, the J end lost 0 bases, and 16 bases lay between the germline ends. Germline V lookup: CDR1 MDHEN, CDR2 SYDVKM. CDR3 length: 17 residues. The DNA for the CDR3 is TGTGCCAGCAGTTCCGCCGCAGGGGCTTATAGCAATCAGCCCCAGCATTTT. It translates to CASSSAAGAYSNQPQHF.

The V call is TRBV30, the J call TRBJ1-5, with D hard to call. The V end lost 5 bases, the J end lost 1 base, and 15 bases lay between the germline ends. The CDR3 is made up of 15 amino acids. CDR1 is GTSNPN, CDR2 SVGIG, per germline (reference sequence). CDR3 coding DNA: TGTGCCTGGTCGACGGGGAGAGGAAGCAATCAGCCCCAGCATTTT. Its translation is CAWSTGRGSNQPQHF.

The chain employs TRBV9 and TRBJ2-3, with 11 positions matching TRBD2. The CDR3 is 16 amino acids. V trimming: 3 bases; J trimming: 6 bases; junction bases outside the gene matches: 9. Germline values: CDR1 SGDLS, CDR2 YYNGEE. The CDR3 coding sequence is TGTGCCAGCAGCGGTGGGGCTAGCGGGGGGTCTGATACGCAGTATTTT. Protein: CASSGGASGGSDTQYF.